A single sample is the source of the 4 T cell receptor beta chains below, sequenced in a study of shared clonotypes between healthy human individuals. Assay used: immunoSEQ multiplex PCR; TCRdb lists only in-frame clones, some missing. The table shows over a million clones, with 75% to 85% occurring only once. Sequencing input: memory CD4+ T cells from PBMCs. Subset: CD45RA-negative fraction. These receptor sequences come from a man younger than 35 in good health. Some clones in this sample may be carry-over from other donors' samples.

The chain recombines TRBV7-2 with TRBJ2-5; D might be TRBD1 (5 bases). V shed 5 bases and J shed 4 bases, with 11 bases lying between them. The CDR3 spans 13 residues. Germline values: CDR1 SGHTA, CDR2 FQGNSA. The CDR3: CASSDRQPETQYF. In DNA form, the CDR3 reads TGTGCCAGCAGCGATCGACAGCCAGAGACCCAGTACTTC.

The chain couples TRBV27 to TRBJ1-2, with no clear D. The CDR3 is 15 residues long. The germline gives CDR1 MNHEY, CDR2 SMNVEV (reference sequence). Deletions cut 2 bases from V and 7 bases from J, with 17 bases between. In DNA, the CDR3 is TGTGCCAGCAGTTTAGATCGTCTCAAGGGCGGTGGCTACACCTTC. Residues: CASSLDRLKGGGYTF.

A remark on this clone: The sample contains more than one DNA sequence encoding this CDR3. The chain carries TRBV28 and TRBJ1-2, with D possibly TRBD1 on 5 matching bases. Germline V CDR1 and CDR2: MDHEN, SYDVKM. CDR3 length: 13 residues. Deletions cut 3 bases from V and 4 bases from J, with 9 bases between. This CDR3 reads CASSFGRGYGYTF. The CDR3 DNA follows: TGTGCCAGCAGTTTTGGTAGGGGCTATGGCTACACCTTC.

This clone came up a few times. This chain uses TRBV25-1 with TRBJ1-1, with 7 bases that match TRBD1. The germline gives CDR1 MGHDK, CDR2 SYGVNS. This CDR3 region has 13 residues. Losses at the gene ends were 6 bases for V and 6 bases for J; bases not matched to a gene: 7. The CDR3 here is CASSPTGRSEAFF. In nucleotides, the CDR3 is TGTGCCAGCAGCCCGACAGGGCGGTCTGAAGCTTTCTTT.